This record covers a single T cell receptor beta chain. Its antigen is unknown. The PCR contained 60 Vbeta and 13 Jbeta primers. Measured with immunoSEQ multiplex PCR; TCRdb has only the in-frame clones, and not every one. The sample comprises about 130,000 clones, nearly 85% of which are singletons, and 0.95% to 1.5% rests with the top ten. This sample is part of a study of cytomegalovirus exposure and HLA in healthy donors. Looking at the study overall: Findings of an earlier analysis included roughly 110 million unique TCR beta sequences from some 190 million T cells. Findings and caveats of the study: Later on, an analysis found that several of the most significant clusters appeared to be linked to common viral pathogens, which included parvovirus B19. The authors later found HLA-associated TCR beta chains more clonally expanded than equally common others.

V shed 4 bases and J 10 bases; nucleotides not matched to a gene: 5. The CDR3 is 14 amino acids. Germline V CDR1 and CDR2: MNHNS, SASEGT. The V call is TRBV6-1, the J call TRBJ2-1; 12 bases line up with TRBD2. What was sequenced was PBMCs. The sequence derives from a boy aged 5-17 years in good health and CMV-seronegative. The CDR3: CASSGLAGVGEQFF. The CDR3 nucleotides are TGTGCCAGCAGTGGACTAGCGGGAGTCGGGGAGCAGTTCTTC.